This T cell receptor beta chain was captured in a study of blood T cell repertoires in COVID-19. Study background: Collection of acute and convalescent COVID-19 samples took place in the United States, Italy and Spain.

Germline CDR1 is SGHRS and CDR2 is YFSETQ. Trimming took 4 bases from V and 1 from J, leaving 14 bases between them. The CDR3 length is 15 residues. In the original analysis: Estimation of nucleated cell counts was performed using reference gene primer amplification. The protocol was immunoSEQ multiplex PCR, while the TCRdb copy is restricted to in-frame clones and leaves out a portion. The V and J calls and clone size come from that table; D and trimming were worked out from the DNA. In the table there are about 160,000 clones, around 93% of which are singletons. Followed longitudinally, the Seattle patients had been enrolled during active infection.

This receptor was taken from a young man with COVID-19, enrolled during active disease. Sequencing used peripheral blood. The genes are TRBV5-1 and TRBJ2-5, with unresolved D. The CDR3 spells CASSRRRPPQETQYF. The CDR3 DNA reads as TGCGCCAGCAGCCGCCGCAGGCCCCCCCAAGAGACCCAGTACTTC.